The 28 T cell receptor beta chains reported below all come from one sample, sequenced in a study of blood T cell repertoires in COVID-19. Repertoires were generated with immunoSEQ multiplex PCR, while TCRdb's copy carries only in-frame clones and drops some. The profile shows hundreds of thousands of clones, 88% of them singletons. Sequencing was done on a sample of peripheral blood. Source of these receptors: a woman aged 70-85 years with COVID-19, enrolled during active disease.

This clone has a single count. The chain carries TRBV11-2 and TRBJ2-7; 14 bases line up with TRBD2. Germline V gene lookup returns CDR1 SGHAT and CDR2 FQNNGV. This CDR3 contains 15 residues. The V gene end was trimmed by 5 bases and the J gene end by 4 bases; junction bases not matched to a gene: 4. The CDR3 sequence is CASSPGTSGRYEQYF. The CDR3, as DNA: TGTGCCAGCAGCCCAGGGACTAGCGGGAGATACGAGCAGTACTTC.

This sequence joins TRBV29-1 and TRBJ1-1; 7 bases line up with TRBD1. Germline-derived CDR1 and CDR2 are SQVTM and ANQGSEA. The trim removed 3 bases at V and 4 bases at J, leaving 5 bases unmatched. The length of the CDR3 is 13 residues. CDR3 protein: CSVDKGATTEAFF. CDR3 in DNA: TGCAGCGTTGATAAGGGGGCGACCACTGAAGCTTTCTTT.

The chain employs TRBV30 and TRBJ2-7; the D gene is possibly TRBD2 (6 bases). The length of the CDR3 is 13 residues. V lost 0 bases to trimming and J lost 2 bases, with 8 bases between them. Germline values: CDR1 GTSNPN, CDR2 SVGIG (reference sequence). CDR3 coding DNA: TGTGCCTGGAGTGTCCGGGGGACCTACGAGCAGTACTTC. Its protein is CAWSVRGTYEQYF. Looking up the rest from reference TRBV30 and TRBJ2-7 gives the full variable domain: SQTIHQWPATLVQPVGSPLSLECTVEGTSNPNLYWYRQAAGRGLQLLFYSVGIGQISSEVPQNLSASRPQDRQFILSSKKLLLSDSGFYLCAWSVRGTYEQYFGPGTRLTVT.

The rearrangement joins TRBV5-1 to TRBJ2-2; no clear D. The CDR3 sequence is 14 residues long. Trimming shortened V by 5 bases and J by 2 bases, and 10 bases separated the two germline ends. The germline V gene encodes CDR1 SGHRS and CDR2 YFSETQ. CDR3 in DNA: TGCGCCAGCAGGGTCCAGGAAAACACCGGGGAGCTGTTTTTT. Its protein is CASRVQENTGELFF.

This clone has only one observation. The chain joins TRBV3-1 (or the pseudogene TRBV3-2) to TRBJ1-1; no clear D gene. The germline V gene has CDR1 LGHDT and CDR2 YNNKEL (reference sequence). V lost 1 base, J lost 10 bases, and 16 bases lay in between. The CDR3 contains 14 residues. The CDR3 region has the DNA TGTGCCAGCAGCCAAGTTTTGCCAGGTGGAAGAGCTTTCTTT. Translated: CASSQVLPGGRAFF.

J is TRBJ2-3 and V is TRBV11-2; 13 nucleotides agree with TRBD2. J gave up 5 bases and V 1 base, and 12 bases lay outside the gene matches. There are 19 residues in the CDR3. The germline V gene encodes CDR1 SGHAT and CDR2 FQNNGV. This chain's CDR3 is CASSLAGTSGRAVIDTQYF. The CDR3 bases are TGTGCCAGCAGCTTAGCGGGAACTAGCGGGAGGGCCGTAATAGATACGCAGTATTTT. The variable domain in full, with the rest retrieved from reference TRBV11-2 and TRBJ2-3, is EAGVAQSPRYKIIEKRQSVAFWCNPISGHATLYWYQQILGQGPKLLIQFQNNGVVDDSQLPKDRFSAERLKGVDSTLKIQPAKLEDSAVYLCASSLAGTSGRAVIDTQYFGPGTRLTVL.

The chain carries TRBV30 and TRBJ1-2; no clear D. Trimming cost V 3 bases and J 7 bases, with 18 bases left between them. Germline values: CDR1 GTSNPN, CDR2 SVGIG (reference sequence). The CDR3 is made up of 14 amino acids. CDR3 sequence (DNA): TGTGCCTGGAGAATAACGGGGTCCGGTAGTGGCTACACCTTC. Translated: CAWRITGSGSGYTF.

The rearrangement uses TRBV24-1 and TRBJ2-1; the D gene is possibly TRBD2 (6 bases). The CDR3 contains 15 residues. Trimming took off 5 bases at V and 0 bases at J, with 10 bases between the two ends. CDR1 and CDR2 from the germline V gene are KGHDR and SFDVKD. In DNA form, the CDR3 reads TGTGCCACCAGTGGGTTAGCGGACTCCTACAATGAGCAGTTCTTC. Amino acids: CATSGLADSYNEQFF.

The chain is built from TRBV12-3 or TRBV12-4 and TRBJ2-7; possibly TRBD1 for D (6 bases). V was trimmed by 2 bases and J by 7 bases, leaving 9 bases between them. The CDR3 sequence is 12 residues long. CDR3 sequence: CASSLQGFEQYF. CDR3 bases: TGTGCCAGCAGTTTACAGGGGTTTGAGCAGTACTTC.

The chain combines TRBV19 with TRBJ2-4; 11 positions agree with TRBD2. Germline V gene lookup returns CDR1 LNHDA and CDR2 SQIVND (reference sequence). The J segment lost 6 bases and the V segment lost 8 bases, leaving 6 bases of the junction unmatched. The CDR3 runs 14 residues. CDR3 sequence reads: CASARTSGRNIQYF. The CDR3 coding sequence is TGTGCCAGTGCACGAACTAGCGGGAGAAACATTCAGTACTTC.

This sequence joins TRBV9 and TRBJ2-2; 10 nucleotides line up with TRBD1. The germline CDR1 and CDR2 sequences are SGDLS and YYNGEE. The CDR3 contains 15 residues. V lost 3 bases and J lost 6; bases outside the gene matches: 5. In nucleotides, the CDR3 is TGTGCCAGCAGCGGGGACAGGGGAAGCGCCGGGGAGCTGTTTTTT. Amino acid sequence: CASSGDRGSAGELFF.

The chain couples TRBV5-1 to TRBJ2-7, with D tentatively TRBD1 (6 bases). The CDR3 is made up of 12 amino acids. Germline CDR1 is SGHRS and CDR2 is YFSETQ. Trimming pared 1 base from V and 6 bases from J, leaving 8 bases between. The CDR3 is CASSLTGSEQYF. The CDR3, as DNA: TGCGCCAGCAGCTTGACAGGGAGCGAGCAGTACTTC.

V is TRBV27 and J is TRBJ2-7, with 8 bases matching TRBD2. V lost 5 bases, J lost 3 bases, and 9 bases stayed unmatched. Germline assignment: CDR1 MNHEY and CDR2 SMNVEV (reference sequence). The length of the CDR3 is 15 residues. CDR3 nucleotides: TGTGCCAGCAGTCCCTCGGTCAGCGGGAGCTACGAGCAGTACTTC. It encodes CASSPSVSGSYEQYF.

The chain joins TRBV10-3 to TRBJ1-1; 8 nucleotides line up with TRBD1. The V gene end was trimmed by 4 bases and the J gene end by 3 bases; junction bases not matched to a gene: 4. In germline, CDR1 is ENHRY, CDR2 SYGVKD. The CDR3 totals 14 residues. In DNA form, the CDR3 reads TGTGCCATCAGTGTCGGACAGGGTGACACTGAAGCTTTCTTT. This sequence encodes CAISVGQGDTEAFF.

The chain recombines TRBV27 with TRBJ2-1; TRBD1 is a possible D gene (5 bases). The germline V gene encodes CDR1 MNHEY and CDR2 SMNVEV (reference sequence). With 3 bases removed from V and 4 bases from J, the gap between germline ends came to 10 bases. This CDR3 region has 14 residues. The CDR3 spells CASSFQDKYNEQFF. The CDR3 nucleotides are TGTGCCAGCAGTTTCCAGGACAAGTACAATGAGCAGTTCTTC.

V gene TRBV5-1 combines with J gene TRBJ1-4; 7 bases line up with TRBD1. CDR1 SGHRS and CDR2 YFSETQ come from the germline V gene. V was pared by 0 bases and J by 8 bases, with 7 bases of the junction left unmatched. The CDR3 spans 15 residues. DNA for the CDR3: TGCGCCAGCAGCTTGGACGGCAGGGGGAGGGAAAAACTGTTTTTT. Translated: CASSLDGRGREKLFF. Based on the CDR3 plus reference TRBV5-1 and TRBJ1-4, the full variable domain is KAGVTQTPRYLIKTRGQQVTLSCSPISGHRSVSWYQQTPGQGLQFLFEYFSETQRNKGNFPGRFSGRQFSNSRSEMNVSTLELGDSALYLCASSLDGRGREKLFFGSGTQLSVL.

The CDR3 nucleotides read TGTGCCAGCAGCTTAGAAGGGGTGGGGCCCTTTTTAGCTTTCTTT. Amino acid sequence: CASSLEGVGPFLAFF. V gene TRBV11-2 combines with J gene TRBJ1-1, with D perhaps TRBD1 (5 bases). V was pared by 0 bases and J by 10 bases, with 18 bases between. Per the germline V gene, CDR1 is SGHAT and CDR2 is FQNNGV. The CDR3 sequence is 15 residues long.

J is TRBJ1-5 and V is TRBV28, with D possibly TRBD1 on 5 matching bases. V was cut by 6 bases and J by 6 bases, with 15 bases left in between. Germline V gives CDR1 MDHEN, CDR2 SYDVKM. This CDR3 is 14 amino acids long. The CDR3, as DNA: TGTGCCAGCAGCCACCCATGGGGGGGTCAGCCCCAGCATTTT. Encoded protein: CASSHPWGGQPQHF.

DNA of the CDR3: TGTGCCAGCACGGGGACAGGGAGCACAGATACGCAGTATTTT. This gives the protein CASTGTGSTDTQYF. The rearrangement joins TRBV9 to TRBJ2-3; TRBD1 matches at 9 bases. Per germline, CDR1 SGDLS and CDR2 YYNGEE. With 6 bases clipped from V and 0 bases from J, the junction kept 2 bases outside the gene matches. The CDR3 extends over 14 amino acids. The variable domain in full, completed from reference TRBV9 and TRBJ2-3, reads DSGVTQTPKHLITATGQRVTLRCSPRSGDLSVYWYQQSLDQGLQFLIQYYNGEERAKGNILERFSAQQFPDLHSELNLSSLELGDSALYFCASTGTGSTDTQYFGPGTRLTVL.

The rearrangement links TRBV19 to TRBJ2-7, with 11 bases that match TRBD2. V trimming: 4 bases; J trimming: 3 bases; junction bases outside the gene matches: 5. This CDR3 contains 15 residues. CDR1 is LNHDA, CDR2 SQIVND, per germline (reference sequence). The CDR3 DNA reads as TGTGCCAGTAGTAGTACTAGCGGGGGTTACTACGAGCAGTACTTC. Translation gives CASSSTSGGYYEQYF.

This chain uses TRBV7-9 with TRBJ1-3; maybe TRBD1 (6 bases). Germline assignment: CDR1 SEHNR and CDR2 FQNEAQ (reference sequence). This CDR3 spans 13 amino acids. V lost 2 bases and J lost 8, with 10 bases in between. CDR3 bases: TGTGCCAGCAGCTTATCCAGGGGAGACACCATATATTTT. This translates into CASSLSRGDTIYF.

The chain joins TRBV6-6 to TRBJ2-2, with 8 bases that match TRBD1. V gave up 6 bases and J gave up 7 bases; unmatched junction bases: 10. Germline assignment: CDR1 MNHNY and CDR2 SVGAGI (reference sequence). CDR3 size: 15 residues. CDR3 coding DNA: TGTGCCAGCAGCGATACAGGGGGTGGCGGCGGGGAGCTGTTTTTT. It specifies CASSDTGGGGGELFF.

This clone was detected a few times. The V gene is TRBV5-6, the J gene TRBJ2-7; 7 bases align to TRBD1. Per the germline V gene, CDR1 is SGHDT and CDR2 is YYEEEE. The CDR3 runs 13 residues. V dropped 4 bases and J dropped 4; count of bases not matched to a gene: 5. CDR3 nucleotide sequence: TGTGCCAGCAGCCGGACGACAGGGTACGAGCAGTACTTC. Protein: CASSRTTGYEQYF. The full variable domain, rest sourced from reference TRBV5-6 and TRBJ2-7, is DAGVTQSPTHLIKTRGQQVTLRCSPKSGHDTVSWYQQALGQGPQFIFQYYEEEERQRGNFPDRFSGHQFPNYSSELNVNALLLGDSALYLCASSRTTGYEQYFGPGTRLTVT.

The chain joins TRBV20-1 to TRBJ2-1; D is perhaps TRBD2 (5 bases). The V and J ends lost 3 bases and 4 bases respectively, with 13 bases between them. Per the germline V gene, CDR1 is DFQATT and CDR2 is SNEGSKA (reference sequence). The CDR3 contains 14 residues. The CDR3 DNA sequence: TGCAGTGCTAGTGTGACTACCGGTTACAATGAGCAGTTCTTC. Protein: CSASVTTGYNEQFF.

V gene TRBV19 combines with J gene TRBJ1-1; tentative D call: TRBD1 (6 bases). The V and J ends lost 4 bases and 11 bases respectively, with 14 bases between them. There are 12 residues in the CDR3. Germline values: CDR1 LNHDA, CDR2 SQIVND (reference sequence). This CDR3 is CASSSVGTMAFF. The CDR3 DNA reads TGTGCCAGTAGTAGCGTCGGGACAATGGCTTTCTTT. Variable domain in full (rest from reference TRBV19 and TRBJ1-1): DGGITQSPKYLFRKEGQNVTLSCEQNLNHDAMYWYRQDPGQGLRLIYYSQIVNDFQKGDIAEGYSVSREKKESFPLTVTSAQKNPTAFYLCASSSVGTMAFFGQGTRLTVV.

The chain joins TRBV11-2 to TRBJ1-2; D not certain. The CDR3 runs 16 residues. V lost 5 bases and J lost 4, with 20 bases in between. CDR1 and CDR2 from the germline V gene are SGHAT and FQNNGV. The DNA of the CDR3 is TGTGCCAGCAGCCCCCGTTCTATGAGCAGGATCTATGGCTACACCTTC. This gives the protein CASSPRSMSRIYGYTF.

In its sample, this clone was seen once. The rearrangement joins TRBV30 to TRBJ2-5; 14 bases are shared with TRBD2. Trimming removed 3 bases from V and 5 bases from J; junction bases left unmatched: 5. The CDR3 spans 15 residues. Germline assignment: CDR1 GTSNPN and CDR2 SVGIG (reference sequence). Written as DNA, the CDR3 is TGTGCCTGGAGGCCGGGACTAGCGGGAGTTGAGACCCAGTACTTC. Translation: CAWRPGLAGVETQYF.

J is TRBJ1-1 and V is TRBV19; 7 bases match TRBD1. Germline V lookup: CDR1 LNHDA, CDR2 SQIVND (reference sequence). The CDR3 covers 14 residues. Trimming took 5 bases from V and 5 from J; bases not matched to a gene: 8. The CDR3 spells CASSAGGGRTEAFF. CDR3 bases: TGTGCCAGTAGTGCAGGGGGAGGAAGGACTGAAGCTTTCTTT. Supplemented by reference TRBV19 and TRBJ1-1, the full variable domain reads DGGITQSPKYLFRKEGQNVTLSCEQNLNHDAMYWYRQDPGQGLRLIYYSQIVNDFQKGDIAEGYSVSREKKESFPLTVTSAQKNPTAFYLCASSAGGGRTEAFFGQGTRLTVV.